This T cell receptor beta chain was found in a study of blood T cell repertoires in COVID-19. CDR1 is SGHDT and CDR2 is YYEEEE in the germline V gene. CDR3 length: 16 residues. V lost 4 bases to trimming and J lost 6 bases; unmatched junction nucleotides: 14. Profiled with immunoSEQ multiplex PCR; TCRdb holds only in-frame clones, not every one. This table has about half a million clones, 80% to 90% appearing once. What was sequenced was peripheral blood. V is TRBV5-6 and J is TRBJ2-3, with 7 bases aligning to TRBD1. This receptor was identified in a human donor in a cohort sampled during active COVID-19. CDR3 in DNA: TGTGCCAGCAGCACCGGGACAGTAACCATCTCGGATACGCAGTATTTT. Translation gives CASSTGTVTISDTQYF.